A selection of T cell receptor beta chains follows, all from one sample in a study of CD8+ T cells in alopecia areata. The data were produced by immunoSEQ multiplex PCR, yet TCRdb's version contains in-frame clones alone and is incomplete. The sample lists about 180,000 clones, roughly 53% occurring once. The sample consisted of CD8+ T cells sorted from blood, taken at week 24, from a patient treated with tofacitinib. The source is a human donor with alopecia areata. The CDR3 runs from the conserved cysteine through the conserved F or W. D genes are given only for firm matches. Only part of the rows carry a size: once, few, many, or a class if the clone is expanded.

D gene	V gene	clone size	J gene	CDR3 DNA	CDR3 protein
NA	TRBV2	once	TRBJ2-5	TGTGCCAGCAGTGAAGCGATGGGAAAGACCCAGTACTTC	CASSEAMGKTQYF
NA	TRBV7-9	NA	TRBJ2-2	TGTGCCAGCAGCTCGCGTCGGGATACGAACACCGGGGAGCTGTTTTTT	CASSSRRDTNTGELFF
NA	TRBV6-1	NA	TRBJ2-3	TGTGCCAGCAGTGGCACCCGACTGGGCGGGGCAACAGATACGCAGTATTTT	CASSGTRLGGATDTQYF
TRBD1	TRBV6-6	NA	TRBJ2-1	TGTGCCAGCAGTCCCGGGACAGGGGGTCGGAATGAGCAGTTCTTC	CASSPGTGGRNEQFF
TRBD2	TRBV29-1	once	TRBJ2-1	TGCAGCGTCACCCCGTCAGCGGGGGGGCGTTACGACTACAATGAGCAGTTCTTC	CSVTPSAGGRYDYNEQFF
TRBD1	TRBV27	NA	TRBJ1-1	TGTGCCAGCAGTTCGACAGGGGGCGGGGGGAACACTGAAGCTTTCTTT	CASSSTGGGGNTEAFF
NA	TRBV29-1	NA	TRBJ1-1	TGCAGCGTTGTAGGTACAGCTGAGAACACTGAAGCTTTCTTT	CSVVGTAENTEAFF
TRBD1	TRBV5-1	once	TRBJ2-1	TGCGCCAGCAGCCCGTCGGGGCAGGGGGCTGATGAGCAGTTCTTC	CASSPSGQGADEQFF
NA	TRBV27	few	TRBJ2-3	TGTGCCAGCACCCCCAGCTGGGGGGGCGCAGATACGCAGTATTTT	CASTPSWGGADTQYF
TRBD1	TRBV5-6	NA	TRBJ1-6	TGTGCCAGCAGGACAGGACAGGGTATTTCACCCCTCCACTTT	CASRTGQGISPLHF
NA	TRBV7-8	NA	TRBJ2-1	TGTGCCAGCAGCTTAGGGCGACAGGGACTACAGAACAATGAGCAGTTCTTC	CASSLGRQGLQNNEQFF
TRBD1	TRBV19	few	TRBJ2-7	TGTGCCAGTAGTATAGGAGCAGGGGGCATCTACGAGCAGTACTTC	CASSIGAGGIYEQYF
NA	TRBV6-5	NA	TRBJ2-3	TGTGCCAGCATCGGAGGGGGTACGCAGTATTTT	CASIGGGTQYF
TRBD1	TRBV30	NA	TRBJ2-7	TGTGCCTGGAGTGGTGGCAGGGGGCCCTACGAGCAGTACTTC	CAWSGGRGPYEQYF
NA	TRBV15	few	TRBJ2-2	TGTGCCACCAGCAGAGGGGCAGCCCCCACCGGGGAGCTGTTTTTT	CATSRGAAPTGELFF
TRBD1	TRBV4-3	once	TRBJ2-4	TGCGCCAGCAGTCCGGGACAGGCAACACGGAACATTCAGTACTTC	CASSPGQATRNIQYF
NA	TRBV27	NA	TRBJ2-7	TGTGCCAGCAGTTTAGCGGCTGATTACGAGCAGTACTTC	CASSLAADYEQYF
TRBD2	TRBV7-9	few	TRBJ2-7	TGTGCCAGCAGCTTAGTCGGTGACACAGGACTAGCGGAGCAGTACTTC	CASSLVGDTGLAEQYF
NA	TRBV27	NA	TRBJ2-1	TGTGCCAGCAGTTCTCCACGATCGGGCTATGAGCAGTTCTTC	CASSSPRSGYEQFF
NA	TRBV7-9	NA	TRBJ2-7	TGTGCCAGCACCTGGGACCCCGACGAGCAGTACTTC	CASTWDPDEQYF
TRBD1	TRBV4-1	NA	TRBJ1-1	TGCGCCAGCAGGACAGGGCTGAACACTGAAGCTTTCTTT	CASRTGLNTEAFF
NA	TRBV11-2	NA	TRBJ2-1	TGTGCCAGCAGCATCCAGGGGGGATCTAGCTCCTACAATGAGCAGTTCTTC	CASSIQGGSSSYNEQFF
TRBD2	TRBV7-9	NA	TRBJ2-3	TGTGCCATCCCGCTGCTAGCGGGGGAAGATACGCAGTATTTT	CAIPLLAGEDTQYF
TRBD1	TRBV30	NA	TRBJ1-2	TGTGCCTGGATCGCCGCAGGGGGCTATGGCTACACCTTC	CAWIAAGGYGYTF
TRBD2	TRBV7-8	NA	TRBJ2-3	TGTGCCAGCAGCTTAGGACTAGCGGGGGTTGGAGATACGCAGTATTTT	CASSLGLAGVGDTQYF
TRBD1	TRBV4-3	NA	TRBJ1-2	TGCGCCAGCAGCCAAGATATAGGGACAGGGTCGGTCTACACCTTC	CASSQDIGTGSVYTF
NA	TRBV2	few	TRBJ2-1	TGTGCCAGCAGTGGCGGGAATGAGCAGTTCTTC	CASSGGNEQFF
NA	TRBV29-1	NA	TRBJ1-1	TGCAGCGTGAGAGGGCAGAACACTGAAGCTTTCTTT	CSVRGQNTEAFF
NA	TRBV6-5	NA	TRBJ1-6	TGTGCCAGCAGCTCGCTAAGGACACAACTTTCACCCCTCCACTTT	CASSSLRTQLSPLHF
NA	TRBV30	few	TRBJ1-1	TGTGCCTGGTTCAGGGGACGGACTGAAGCTTTCTTT	CAWFRGRTEAFF
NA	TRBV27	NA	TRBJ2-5	TGTGCCAGCAGTTTTAGGACAGACCGCCAAGAGACCCAGTACTTC	CASSFRTDRQETQYF
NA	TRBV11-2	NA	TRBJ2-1	TGTGCCAGCAGCTTAGGGTGGCTAGCTTATGAGCAGTTCTTC	CASSLGWLAYEQFF
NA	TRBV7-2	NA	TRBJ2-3	TGTGCCAGCAGCTTAGCGGGGGGACGCACAGATACGCAGTATTTT	CASSLAGGRTDTQYF
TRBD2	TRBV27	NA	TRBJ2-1	TGTGCCAGCAGTTTGATCTCGGGGGGTTGGGAGCAGTTCTTC	CASSLISGGWEQFF
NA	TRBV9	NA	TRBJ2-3	TGTGCCAGCAGCGTAGAAGCCGACAGACTGGATACGCAGTATTTT	CASSVEADRLDTQYF
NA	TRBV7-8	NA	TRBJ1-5	TGTGCCAGCAGCCCCCTTCAGAGTGATCAGCCCCAGCATTTT	CASSPLQSDQPQHF
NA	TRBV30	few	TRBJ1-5	TGTGCCTGGAGGCTGGGACCGAATCAGCCCCAGCATTTT	CAWRLGPNQPQHF
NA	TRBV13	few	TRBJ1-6	TGTGCCAGCAGCTTAGGCGAAGGGGGGTTGGTTTCACCCCTCCACTTT	CASSLGEGGLVSPLHF
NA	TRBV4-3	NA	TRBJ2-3	TGCGCCAGCAGCCAAGACAGAACAGATACGCAGTATTTT	CASSQDRTDTQYF
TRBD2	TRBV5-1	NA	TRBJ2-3	TGCGCCAGCAGCTCCGGACTAGCGGGGTTCACAGATACGCAGTATTTT	CASSSGLAGFTDTQYF
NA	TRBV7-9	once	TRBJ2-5	TGTGCCAGCAGCAGTGGACAGCCAGAGACCCAGTACTTC	CASSSGQPETQYF
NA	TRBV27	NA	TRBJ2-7	TGTGCCAGCTCCCAGGGATCACGGGAGCAGTACTTC	CASSQGSREQYF